This T cell receptor beta chain appears in the sequencing data of a study of early T cells in non-severe SARS-CoV-2 infection. This CDR3 is built from 15 residues. J gave up 1 base and V 3 bases, and 2 bases lay outside the gene matches. This clonotype was found many times. Its target is unknown. General study points: VDJdb matching favored anti-spike CD8 responses, missing private and CD4 specificities.

The library protocol tagged individual cDNA molecules with unique molecular identifiers. TCRdb used MiXCR to reprocess the 5' RACE reads, holding one entry per CDR3 protein. Found here are over 60,000 distinct CDR3 sequences, less than 15% of them singletons; the top ten hold around 4%. The chain employs TRBV12-3 or TRBV12-4 and TRBJ1-1; 10 bases are a match to TRBD1. The TCR comes from an adult who was a healthcare worker with PCR-confirmed SARS-CoV-2 infection or an uninfected control (not recorded which). Sequencing used whole blood. In DNA, the CDR3 is TGTGCCAGCAGTTTTAGGGACAGGGGGAACACTGAAGCTTTCTTT. Its translation is CASSFRDRGNTEAFF.